These 9 T cell receptor beta chains were all obtained from the same sample, sequenced in a study of T cells in Graves' hyperthyroidism and ophthalmopathy. Amplification of TCR beta CDR3 regions was performed using RNA transcripts as template. When the TCR CDR3 underwent first-round RT-PCR, the HTBI primer set was used. One entry per CDR3 protein results from TCRdb running MiXCR on the multiplex PCR reads. The sample holds about 270,000 distinct CDR3 sequences; 22% are singletons and the top ten take under 65%. The specimen sequenced was blood. The receptors were gathered from a man in his thirties or forties with Graves' ophthalmopathy.

The V gene is TRBV9, the J gene TRBJ2-5; 10 nucleotides agree with TRBD1. J lost 3 bases, V lost 3 bases, and 11 bases had no gene match. This CDR3 comprises 17 residues. Looked up from germline, CDR1 is SGDLS and CDR2 is YYNGEE. In nucleotides, the CDR3 is TGTGCCAGCAGCGCCGAGGGGGGGGGGACAGGGGAAGAGACCCAGTACTTC. This gives the protein CASSAEGGGTGEETQYF.

The chain is built from TRBV20-1 and TRBJ2-7; 7 nucleotides align to TRBD1. Trimming at V came to 4 bases and at J to 3 bases, leaving 9 bases not matched to a gene. The CDR3 length is 14 residues. CDR1 and CDR2 from the germline V gene are DFQATT and SNEGSKA (reference sequence). The DNA of the CDR3 is TGCAGTGCTAAAGGGGACAGTCCCTTCTACGAGCAGTACTTC. Protein: CSAKGDSPFYEQYF.

This clonotype has a single count. The chain links TRBV27 to TRBJ2-7; the D call may be TRBD1 or TRBD2 (7 bases each). Germline CDR1 is MNHEY and CDR2 is SMNVEV (reference sequence). Trimming pared 8 bases from V and 2 bases from J, leaving 16 bases between. There are 14 residues in the CDR3. The CDR3 is CASRRQGGTYEQYF. Here the CDR3 DNA reads TGTGCCAGCCGCCGGCAGGGGGGGACCTACGAGCAGTACTTC.

This clonotype was observed a handful of times. In nucleotides, the CDR3 is TGCGCCAGCAGGCCAAAGCAAGAGACCCAGTACTTC. The encoded protein is CASRPKQETQYF. This chain links TRBV10-1 with TRBJ2-5; D not certain. Germline loops: CDR1 WNHNN, CDR2 SYGVQD (reference sequence). CDR3 length equals 12 residues. With 6 bases removed from V and 2 bases from J, the gap between germline ends came to 7 bases.

This clonotype was observed many times. The chain has TRBV9 and TRBJ2-3, with D unresolved. In germline, CDR1 is SGDLS, CDR2 YYNGEE. Trimming stripped 2 bases from V and 2 bases from J, with 12 bases between. The CDR3 totals 15 residues. For the CDR3, the DNA is TGTGCCAGCAGCGTCGTAGACGAGGTCACAGATACGCAGTATTTT. Protein sequence: CASSVVDEVTDTQYF. The full variable domain, with the rest looked up from reference TRBV9 and TRBJ2-3, is DSGVTQTPKHLITATGQRVTLRCSPRSGDLSVYWYQQSLDQGLQFLIQYYNGEERAKGNILERFSAQQFPDLHSELNLSSLELGDSALYFCASSVVDEVTDTQYFGPGTRLTVL.

In its sample, this clonotype was seen a few times. The rearrangement joins TRBV20-1 to TRBJ2-1; D might be TRBD2 (6 bases). CDR1 is DFQATT, CDR2 SNEGSKA, per germline (reference sequence). With 6 bases removed from V and 10 bases from J, the gap between germline ends came to 13 bases. The CDR3 totals 11 residues. The CDR3 region has the DNA TGCAGTGCCCCCCGCGGGGCGGAGCAGTTCTTC. Residues: CSAPRGAEQFF.

The V and J genes are TRBV11-2 and TRBJ2-1, with a weak D call TRBD2 (7 bases). V gave up 3 bases and J gave up 7 bases, with 13 bases separating them. This CDR3 is 14 amino acids long. Germline assignment: CDR1 SGHAT and CDR2 FQNNGV. The CDR3 DNA reads TGTGCCAGCAGCTTTGGGGGGGGGGCTAATGAGCAGTTCTTC. Translated: CASSFGGGANEQFF.

This clonotype appeared many times. The rearrangement links TRBV28 to TRBJ1-1, with no clear D. CDR3 length equals 14 residues. CDR1 MDHEN and CDR2 SYDVKM come from the germline V gene. The V end lost 7 bases, the J end lost 2 bases, and 14 bases lay between the germline ends. DNA of the CDR3: TGTGCCAGCATGATGACACTTTTTAACACTGAAGCTTTCTTT. Protein sequence: CASMMTLFNTEAFF.

This clonotype was observed a handful of times. The chain is built from TRBV11-2 and TRBJ2-4; 7 bases agree with TRBD1. V gave up 10 bases and J gave up 0 bases; unmatched junction bases: 9. The CDR3 totals 15 residues. Per germline, CDR1 SGHAT and CDR2 FQNNGV. The CDR3 loop is CANRTTGVAKNIQYF. The CDR3 DNA sequence: TGTGCCAACAGAACAACAGGGGTAGCCAAAAACATTCAGTACTTC.